The 14 T cell receptor beta chains listed next were all sequenced from one sample in a study of CD8 T cells in ankylosing spondylitis. The study's findings and limits: Apparently characteristic of ankylosing spondylitis blood was a TCR beta motif (about 8 highly homologous variants).

What these receptors recognize is not known. TCRdb re-derived calls from the 5' RACE reads in MiXCR, one entry per CDR3 protein. The top ten clones hold nearly 7% of a sample with about 500,000 distinct CDR3 sequences, about an eighth of them seen once. The material sequenced was blood, either unsorted or a sorted T cell fraction (not recorded which). The receptors stem from a male donor with ankylosing spondylitis.

The rearrangement links TRBV12-3 or TRBV12-4 to TRBJ1-5; the D is unclear. This CDR3 contains 12 residues. Trimming removed 1 base at V and 11 bases at J, with 9 bases between. The CDR3 sequence: CASSLVLSTQHF. The CDR3 nucleotides are TGTGCCAGCAGTTTAGTACTCAGCACCCAGCATTTT.

The chain is built from TRBV28 and TRBJ1-4, with a possible D match to TRBD1 (6 bases). CDR3 size: 19 residues. The V gene lost 4 bases and the J gene lost 2 bases, with 23 bases spanning the gap. Germline V gene data show CDR1 as MDHEN and CDR2 as SYDVKM. This CDR3 is CASSSLGGLRSSTNEKLFF. CDR3 nucleotide sequence: TGTGCCAGCAGTTCCCTCGGGGGGCTTAGGAGTTCGACTAATGAAAAACTGTTTTTT.

This clonotype appeared many times. The chain carries TRBV24-1 and TRBJ2-2; 11 positions match TRBD2. The junction had 4 bases not matched to a gene; V was cut back by 8 bases and J by 3 bases. There are 15 residues in the CDR3. The germline V gene encodes CDR1 KGHDR and CDR2 SFDVKD. The CDR3 spells CATTSGLADTGELFF. CDR3 coding DNA: TGTGCCACCACCTCGGGACTAGCGGACACCGGGGAGCTGTTTTTT.

J is TRBJ2-1 and V is TRBV7-2, with a tentative D call TRBD2 (7 bases). The germline gives CDR1 SGHTA, CDR2 FQGNSA. The V gene lost 5 bases and the J gene lost 2 bases, with 19 bases spanning the gap. The CDR3 covers 17 residues. The CDR3 sequence: CASSLWGAGVTYNEQFF. The DNA for the CDR3 is TGTGCCAGCAGCCTTTGGGGGGCGGGAGTGACCTACAATGAGCAGTTCTTC.

This clonotype appeared a few times. This sequence joins TRBV15 and TRBJ1-5, with TRBD1 identical over 10 bases. J was trimmed by 6 bases and V by 5 bases; bases with no gene match: 10. The CDR3 is made up of 16 amino acids. Germline lookup yields CDR1 LNHNV and CDR2 YYDKDF (reference sequence). The chain's CDR3 is CATSSREGQGSQPQHF. The CDR3 DNA is TGTGCCACCAGCTCCCGAGAGGGACAGGGGAGTCAGCCCCAGCATTTT.

A few counts support this clonotype. The chain carries TRBV6-2 or TRBV6-3 and TRBJ2-2, with 16 bases identical to TRBD2. V shed 5 bases and J 0 bases; nucleotides not matched to a gene: 6. CDR1 and CDR2 (germline): MNHEY, SVGEGT. CDR3 length: 19 residues. CDR3 DNA sequence: TGTGCCAGCAGTCAACCGGGACTAGCGGGAGGGGCGAACACCGGGGAGCTGTTTTTT. It is translated as CASSQPGLAGGANTGELFF.

This clonotype was seen many times. J is TRBJ2-5 and V is TRBV7-6; 8 bases align to TRBD2. V gave up 2 bases and J gave up 2 bases; unmatched junction bases: 4. The CDR3 consists of 15 residues. Germline V gene data show CDR1 as SGHVS and CDR2 as FNYEAQ. CDR3 amino acids: CASSLSGRWQETQYF. The CDR3 nucleotides are TGTGCCAGCAGCTTAAGCGGGAGATGGCAAGAGACCCAGTACTTC. The entire variable domain, with the rest obtained from reference TRBV7-6 and TRBJ2-5, is as follows: GAGVSQSPRYKVTKRGQDVALRCDPISGHVSLYWYRQALGQGPEFLTYFNYEAQQDKSGLPNDRFSAERPEGSISTLTIQRTEQRDSAMYRCASSLSGRWQETQYFGPGTRLLVL.

The rearrangement joins TRBV3-1 to TRBJ1-2, with 8 bases that match TRBD1. V lost 1 base and J lost 5; bases outside the gene matches: 3. Germline loops: CDR1 LGHDT, CDR2 YNNKEL (reference sequence). The CDR3 length is 14 residues. The CDR3 DNA reads as TGTGCCAGCAGCCAAGCAGGGGGCGGATATGGCTACACCTTC. The encoded protein is CASSQAGGGYGYTF.

This rearrangement joins TRBV5-1 to TRBJ2-1, with 7 bases matching TRBD2. This CDR3 has 17 amino acids. The germline V gene encodes CDR1 SGHRS and CDR2 YFSETQ. With 5 bases clipped from V and 9 bases from J, the junction kept 20 bases outside the gene matches. The CDR3 DNA sequence: TGCGCCAGCAGTTTTGGGGACGGGGGGTATTTGTCTGGTGAGCAGTTCTTC. Protein: CASSFGDGGYLSGEQFF.

The CDR3 here is CASSPGRAEGNTIYF. CDR3 nucleotides: TGTGCCAGCTCACCGGGCAGGGCGGAAGGAAACACCATATATTTT. This chain connects TRBV18 to TRBJ1-3; a weak D match, TRBD1 (5 bases). The CDR3 length is 15 residues. V dropped 3 bases and J dropped 4 bases, with 13 bases sitting between them. Germline V gene data show CDR1 as KGHSH and CDR2 as LQKENI.

In its sample, this clonotype was seen a few times. V usage is TRBV7-2 and J usage is TRBJ2-3; 7 positions agree with TRBD2. The length of the CDR3 is 17 residues. With 0 bases clipped from V and 0 bases from J, the junction kept 6 bases outside the gene matches. Per the germline V gene, CDR1 is SGHTA and CDR2 is FQGNSA. CDR3 bases: TGTGCCAGCAGCTTAGCGGGAGGGACTTCTAGCACAGATACGCAGTATTTT. This gives the protein CASSLAGGTSSTDTQYF. The variable domain in full, with the rest retrieved from reference TRBV7-2 and TRBJ2-3, is GAGVSQSPSNKVTEKGKDVELRCDPISGHTALYWYRQSLGQGLEFLIYFQGNSAPDKSGLPSDRFSAERTGGSVSTLTIQRTQQEDSAVYLCASSLAGGTSSTDTQYFGPGTRLTVL.

In its sample, this clonotype was seen a few times. The V gene is TRBV20-1, the J gene TRBJ1-6, with D uncertain. There are 18 residues in the CDR3. V lost 3 bases to trimming and J lost 7 bases, with 25 bases between them. Germline V gene lookup returns CDR1 DFQATT and CDR2 SNEGSKA (reference sequence). CDR3: CSASPSFGHLGPNSPLHF. Here the CDR3 DNA reads TGCAGTGCTAGCCCTTCCTTCGGGCATTTAGGTCCGAATTCACCCCTCCACTTT.

As DNA, the CDR3 is TGTGCCAGCAGTTTAAGCGGGAGGGCCCTCGGCACAGATACGCAGTATTTT. Translated: CASSLSGRALGTDTQYF. This chain connects TRBV12-3 or TRBV12-4 to TRBJ2-3; 10 nucleotides align to TRBD2. The CDR3 length is 17 residues. Losses at the gene ends were 2 bases for V and 1 base for J; bases not matched to a gene: 6.

The chain links TRBV12-3 or TRBV12-4 to TRBJ1-1; TRBD1 might be the D (6 bases). With 5 bases removed from V and 7 bases from J, the gap between germline ends came to 14 bases. The CDR3 runs to 13 residues. In nucleotides, the CDR3 is TGTGCCAGCAGTGGGGGGCCGGGAATTGAAGCTTTCTTT. This sequence encodes CASSGGPGIEAFF.